Following are 25 T cell receptor beta chains from one sample sequenced in a study of CD8 T cells in ankylosing spondylitis. TCRdb re-analysed the 5' RACE reads in MiXCR, keeping a single row per CDR3 protein. The sample consists of 45,000 to 65,000 distinct CDR3 sequences, about 7% of them appearing once. The source material was blood, either unsorted or a sorted T cell fraction (not recorded which). These receptors were collected from a female donor with ankylosing spondylitis or in good health (not recorded which).

This clonotype was recorded at least ten times. The chain carries TRBV18 and TRBJ2-1; D not certain. Looked up from germline, CDR1 is KGHSH and CDR2 is LQKENI. Trimming removed 6 bases from V and 7 bases from J, with 19 bases in between. This CDR3 contains 15 residues. The CDR3 loop is CASSDHPRDPNEQFF. The CDR3 DNA sequence: TGTGCCAGCTCGGATCACCCCCGAGACCCGAATGAGCAGTTCTTC.

In this sample, this clonotype turned up many times. The chain has TRBV5-6 and TRBJ1-1, with D hard to call. Germline V gives CDR1 SGHDT, CDR2 YYEEEE. The CDR3 is made up of 14 amino acids. Trimming pared 0 bases from V and 2 bases from J, leaving 8 bases between. The CDR3 coding sequence is TGTGCCAGCAGCTTGGAAACCGGTAACACTGAAGCTTTCTTT. Translation: CASSLETGNTEAFF.

This clonotype was observed many times. V gene TRBV7-8 combines with J gene TRBJ2-1; TRBD1 agrees at 9 bases. Trimming cost V 4 bases and J 4 bases; bases outside gene matches: 8. Germline CDR1 reads SGHVS; CDR2 reads FQNEAQ. The CDR3 loop spans 16 amino acids. For the CDR3, the DNA is TGTGCCAGCAGCTCCTCCGGGACAGGGAAGTACAATGAGCAGTTCTTC. Translated: CASSSSGTGKYNEQFF.

This clonotype came up many times. This rearrangement joins TRBV15 to TRBJ2-3; the D gene is possibly TRBD1 (5 bases). V was shortened by 4 bases and J by 2 bases, with 16 bases between the two germline ends. Germline V CDR1 and CDR2: LNHNV, YYDKDF (reference sequence). The CDR3 has 16 amino acids. Written as DNA, the CDR3 is TGTGCCACCAGCACCAAAAAGCAGGGTTACACAGATACGCAGTATTTT. It encodes CATSTKKQGYTDTQYF.

This clonotype was seen repeatedly, ten times or more. V is TRBV5-1 and J is TRBJ2-3, with 9 bases identical to TRBD1. This CDR3 comprises 15 residues. Germline CDR1 reads SGHRS; CDR2 reads YFSETQ. V lost 4 bases to trimming and J lost 1 base; unmatched junction nucleotides: 4. This CDR3 reads CASSGRDRGTDTQYF. The CDR3 DNA follows: TGCGCCAGCAGCGGCCGGGACAGGGGCACAGATACGCAGTATTTT.

In its sample, this clonotype was seen many times. The chain joins TRBV6-4 to TRBJ1-2; D uncertain. The CDR3 spans 16 residues. Germline CDR1 reads MRHNA; CDR2 reads SNTAGT. Trimming cost V 0 bases and J 0 bases, with 11 bases left between them. CDR3 DNA sequence: TGTGCCAGCAGTGACTCCCCGGCCAACCCTAACTATGGCTACACCTTC. Translating it yields CASSDSPANPNYGYTF.

This clonotype was counted many times. The chain links TRBV19 to TRBJ1-1; D gene unclear. CDR3 length: 15 residues. Germline CDR1 LNHDA, CDR2 SQIVND (reference sequence). The V and J ends lost 3 bases and 3 bases respectively, with 14 bases between them. CDR3 sequence: CASSMRGRSDTEAFF. For the CDR3, the DNA is TGTGCCAGTAGTATGCGCGGGCGATCGGACACTGAAGCTTTCTTT.

This clonotype was found many times. At one end, the junction sequence differs from germline, possibly due to a read error. The chain uses TRBV20-1 and TRBJ1-5, with a weak D call TRBD1 (5 bases). Germline CDR1 is DFQATT and CDR2 is SNEGSKA (reference sequence). The CDR3 loop spans 17 amino acids. CDR3 nucleotides: TGCTGTGCTAGAGACGCCACGAGGGGTAGAAACAATCAGCCCCAGCATTTT. Residues: CCARDATRGRNNQPQHF.

V gene TRBV18 combines with J gene TRBJ2-5; D might be TRBD2 (6 bases). This CDR3 comprises 15 residues. Trimming shortened V by 1 base and J by 1 base, and 10 bases separated the two germline ends. Per the germline V gene, CDR1 is KGHSH and CDR2 is LQKENI. Here the CDR3 reads CASSPQATSQETQYF. In nucleotides, the CDR3 is TGTGCCAGCTCACCACAGGCGACTAGCCAAGAGACCCAGTACTTC.

This clonotype was recorded many times. The rearrangement links TRBV24-1 to TRBJ1-2; D gene unclear. In germline, CDR1 is KGHDR, CDR2 SFDVKD. The CDR3 spans 13 residues. Between the trimmed V and J ends, which lost 4 bases and 2 bases, there was a span of 7 bases. CDR3 amino acids: CATSEGGNYGYTF. CDR3 in DNA: TGTGCCACCAGTGAAGGCGGGAACTATGGCTACACCTTC.

The table lists this clonotype with many counts. The chain joins TRBV6-5 to TRBJ1-1; D is undetermined. Germline-derived CDR1 and CDR2 are MNHEY and SVGAGI. The CDR3 is made up of 11 amino acids. Trimming left V 3 bases short and J 6 bases short, with 5 bases between. CDR3 sequence reads: CASSYGPEAFF. As DNA, the CDR3 is TGTGCCAGCAGTTATGGGCCTGAAGCTTTCTTT.

The sample holds many counts of this clonotype. V is TRBV5-1 and J is TRBJ2-3; D is perhaps TRBD1 (6 bases). The CDR3 is 15 amino acids. Germline values: CDR1 SGHRS, CDR2 YFSETQ. V lost 7 bases and J lost 4, with 19 bases in between. The CDR3 nucleotides are TGCGCCAGCCGGAGAAGGGACATAGCCCCAGATACGCAGTATTTT. Encoded protein: CASRRRDIAPDTQYF.

The chain carries TRBV6-2 or TRBV6-3 and TRBJ1-5; D gene ambiguous. CDR3 length equals 14 residues. The germline CDR1 and CDR2 sequences are MNHEY and SVGEGT. V was shortened by 2 bases and J by 4 bases, with 9 bases between the two germline ends. CDR3 region: CASSYASKNQPQHF. The CDR3 DNA reads as TGTGCCAGCAGTTACGCGTCAAAAAATCAGCCCCAGCATTTT.

This clonotype was observed many times. V is TRBV28 and J is TRBJ1-5; possibly TRBD1 for D (5 bases). The V gene's germline CDR1 is MDHEN and CDR2 SYDVKM. The CDR3 has 14 residues. V was clipped by 5 bases and J by 7 bases, with 15 bases between them. CDR3 loop: CASSARQLRQPQHF. The CDR3 DNA is TGTGCCAGCAGTGCCCGACAGTTGCGCCAGCCCCAGCATTTT.

This clonotype was counted many times. The chain combines TRBV6-5 with TRBJ2-7; D is uncertain. Trimming pared 2 bases from V and 1 base from J, leaving 9 bases between. The CDR3 consists of 14 residues. Germline loops: CDR1 MNHEY, CDR2 SVGAGI. The CDR3 coding sequence is TGTGCCAGCAGTTACACGGCGGATTCCTACGAGCAGTACTTC. Amino acid sequence: CASSYTADSYEQYF.

At least ten counts were recorded for this clonotype. The chain is built from TRBV27 and TRBJ2-7; D remains unclear. Germline V gene sequence: CDR1 MNHEY, CDR2 SMNVEV (reference sequence). CDR3 length: 15 amino acids. V was pared by 3 bases and J by 9 bases, with 21 bases between. The CDR3 spells CASSFGLGPISGQYF. The DNA for the CDR3 is TGTGCCAGCAGTTTTGGCTTAGGGCCAATCTCAGGGCAGTACTTC.

This clonotype was seen at least ten times. The chain recombines TRBV6-1 with TRBJ1-2; a weak D match, TRBD1 (5 bases). Germline V gives CDR1 MNHNS, CDR2 SASEGT. The CDR3 covers 13 residues. V was clipped by 9 bases and J by 4 bases, with 15 bases between them. The CDR3, as DNA: TGTGCCAGTCTCCCTCGGCAGGGCTATGGCTACACCTTC. Translation gives CASLPRQGYGYTF.

Many counts were recorded for this clonotype. V and J are TRBV12-3 or TRBV12-4 and TRBJ2-1; 9 bases align to TRBD1. The CDR3 covers 14 residues. V trimming: 5 bases; J trimming: 4 bases; junction bases outside the gene matches: 3. The CDR3 region is CASSGTGYYNEQFF. The DNA of the CDR3 is TGTGCCAGCAGTGGGACAGGGTATTACAATGAGCAGTTCTTC.

In its sample, this clonotype was seen many times. This rearrangement joins TRBV20-1 to TRBJ2-1; maybe TRBD2 (6 bases). CDR1 DFQATT and CDR2 SNEGSKA come from the germline V gene (reference sequence). Trimming removed 4 bases at V and 7 bases at J, with 17 bases between. This CDR3 is built from 14 residues. CDR3 in amino acids: CSAIGRGIGNEQFF. The CDR3 coding sequence is TGCAGTGCTATAGGCCGGGGGATAGGAAATGAGCAGTTCTTC.

The chain recombines TRBV5-1 with TRBJ2-4, with TRBD1 matching 9 bases. CDR3 size: 16 residues. In germline, CDR1 is SGHRS, CDR2 YFSETQ. J lost 9 bases, V lost 0 bases, and 10 bases had no gene match. The CDR3 spells CASSLEMDRGRSIQYF. CDR3 bases: TGCGCCAGCAGCTTGGAGATGGACAGGGGACGGAGCATTCAGTACTTC.

At least ten counts were recorded for this clonotype. The J gene is TRBJ2-3, the V gene TRBV5-1, with 7 bases aligning to TRBD2. Germline-derived CDR1 and CDR2 are SGHRS and YFSETQ. V gave up 4 bases and J gave up 8 bases; unmatched junction bases: 4. This CDR3 has 12 amino acids. CDR3 sequence: CASSDPGGTQYF. The CDR3 coding sequence is TGCGCCAGCAGCGACCCGGGGGGTACGCAGTATTTT.

Only a few counts were recorded for this clonotype. V is TRBV6-2 or TRBV6-3 and J is TRBJ2-7; 8 positions agree with TRBD1. The ends lost 6 bases at V and 4 bases at J; junction bases unmatched: 11. The CDR3 extends over 15 amino acids. Per germline, CDR1 MNHEY and CDR2 SVGEGT. CDR3 amino acids: CASSSGQGLRYEQYV. The CDR3 nucleotides read TGTGCCAGCAGCAGTGGACAGGGCCTTCGGTACGAGCAGTACGTC.

In this sample, this clonotype turned up many times. V and J are TRBV4-3 and TRBJ1-2; D ambiguous. Germline-derived CDR1 and CDR2 are LGHNA and YSLEER. The CDR3 covers 16 residues. V lost 4 bases and J 6 bases, leaving 21 bases between the germline ends. CDR3 DNA sequence: TGCGCCAGCAGCCTGAGACCCTCACCCCCTCCCCATGGCTACACCTTC. The encoded protein is CASSLRPSPPPHGYTF.

This clonotype was recorded at least ten times. The chain employs TRBV12-3 or TRBV12-4 and TRBJ2-7, with a tentative D call TRBD2 (5 bases). The V end was cut by 4 bases, the J end by 0 bases, with 7 bases between. The CDR3 loop spans 13 amino acids. CDR3 coding DNA: TGTGCCAGCAGTTATGGGAGCTCCTACGAGCAGTACGTC. This translates into CASSYGSSYEQYV.

This chain connects TRBV29-1 to TRBJ2-2; 11 bases align to TRBD1. CDR1 and CDR2 (germline): SQVTM, ANQGSEA. V shed 6 bases, J shed 6 bases, and the junction held 6 bases outside the gene matches. CDR3 size: 14 residues. The CDR3 region is CSVRVGQGAGELFF. In DNA form, the CDR3 reads TGCAGCGTGCGGGTGGGACAGGGGGCCGGGGAGCTGTTTTTT.